These T cell receptor beta chains were read from a single sample in a study of long-term antiretroviral therapy in people with HIV. Clones were sequenced by immunoSEQ multiplex PCR, and TCRdb holds only the in-frame ones, with some missing. This table holds 34,000 or so clones, approximately 84% found once. Sequencing used unsorted PBMCs, obtained approximately 2.7 years before starting antiretroviral therapy. The source is a woman under 40 with HIV. Both conserved end residues are part of each CDR3. The D gene is left open where the match is weak. Size is stated for part of the rows, as once, few or many counts, or as a class when the clone is expanded.

J gene,V gene,D gene,clone size,CDR3 protein,CDR3 DNA
TRBJ1-6,TRBV19,.,few,CASRRGQSYNSPLHF,TGTGCCAGTAGAAGGGGTCAGAGTTATAATTCACCCCTCCACTTT
TRBJ1-3,TRBV27,.,.,CASSKNTPSGNTIYF,TGTGCCAGCAGTAAAAACACCCCATCTGGAAACACCATATATTTT
TRBJ2-7,TRBV30,.,.,CAWSADSYEQYF,TGTGCCTGGAGTGCGGACAGCTACGAGCAGTACTTC
TRBJ2-1,TRBV4-1,.,.,CASSQRGGSYNEQFF,TGCGCCAGCAGCCAACGGGGAGGCTCCTACAATGAGCAGTTCTTC
TRBJ1-3,TRBV5-1,TRBD1,once,CASSLAGGAGGNTIYF,TGCGCCAGCAGCTTGGCAGGGGGCGCGGGTGGAAACACCATATATTTT
TRBJ2-1,TRBV5-4,.,few,CASSSLEQFF,TGTGCCAGCAGCTCCCTCGAGCAGTTCTTC
TRBJ1-5,TRBV2,TRBD1,few,CASRETTGNTNQPQHF,TGTGCCAGCAGGGAAACGACAGGGAACACCAATCAGCCCCAGCATTTT
TRBJ1-1,TRBV2,TRBD1,once,CASKLGQGATEAFF,TGTGCCAGCAAATTGGGACAGGGGGCGACTGAAGCTTTCTTT
TRBJ2-3,TRBV5-1,TRBD1,.,CASSWRWTGEADTQYF,TGCGCCAGCAGCTGGAGATGGACAGGGGAAGCAGATACGCAGTATTTT
TRBJ2-7,TRBV4-2,TRBD2,.,CASSQDISGSYEQYF,TGTGCCAGCAGCCAAGATATTAGCGGGTCCTACGAGCAGTACTTC
TRBJ2-5,TRBV5-1,TRBD2,.,CASSPGTSGGAGETQYF,TGCGCCAGCAGCCCGGGGACTAGCGGGGGGGCTGGGGAGACCCAGTACTTC
TRBJ1-5,TRBV5-1,.,.,CASSSEGDQPQHF,TGCGCCAGCAGCTCTGAGGGGGATCAGCCCCAGCATTTT